A selection of T cell receptor beta chains follows, all from one sample in a study of neurological immune-mediated disorders. TCRdb passed the 5' RACE reads through MiXCR, listing each CDR3 protein once. The table includes around 23,000 distinct CDR3 sequences, 13% detected once. Material for sequencing was PBMCs. Source of these receptors: a woman between 40 and 50 years old with HTLV-1-associated myelopathy (HAM/TSP). The conserved cysteine and the conserved F or W are not part of the CDR3 here. D genes are given only for firm matches.

>TRBV5-1|TRBD1|TRBJ2-7
ASSEQGAGEQY
>TRBV9|NA|TRBJ1-1
ASANQANTEAF
>TRBV5-1|TRBD1|TRBJ2-7
ASSLADRVRLSYEQY
>TRBV14|NA|TRBJ2-5
ASSRVGRNQETQY
>TRBV9|NA|TRBJ2-2
ASSPFTGELF
>TRBV9|NA|TRBJ1-1
ASSSGGGEAF
>TRBV9|NA|TRBJ2-3
ASSEGITDTQY
>TRBV20-1|TRBD1|TRBJ1-2
SASGTGGGQGAGYT
>TRBV10-3|NA|TRBJ2-2
AISEAKRSANTGELF
>TRBV4-1|NA|TRBJ1-1
ASSRWGGNTEAF
>TRBV7-9|NA|TRBJ2-7
ASSRQSSYEQY
>TRBV10-1|NA|TRBJ2-7
ASSRDRAYEQY
>TRBV18|NA|TRBJ1-1
ASSPSGGTEAF
>TRBV5-1|NA|TRBJ1-1
ASSLGPGMNTEAF
>TRBV28|NA|TRBJ1-5
ASSSPDRAIQPQH
>TRBV5-6|NA|TRBJ1-1
ASSLGTRANTEAF
>TRBV5-1|TRBD2|TRBJ2-5
ASSLVSAGGRETQY
>TRBV7-2|NA|TRBJ1-2
ASSLDGSNYGYT
>TRBV20-1|NA|TRBJ1-1
SARDEGQSNLGAF
>TRBV12-3/TRBV12-4|TRBD1|TRBJ2-2
ASEPGQKVTAELF
>TRBV5-4|TRBD1|TRBJ1-2
ASSTGGFGYGYT
>TRBV19|TRBD1|TRBJ1-1
ASSPGQGGTEAF
>TRBV29-1|NA|TRBJ2-3
SAGEDTQY
>TRBV20-1|TRBD1|TRBJ2-3
SAPGQQNADTQY
>TRBV2|NA|TRBJ1-6
ASRTESSYNSPLH
>TRBV10-3|NA|TRBJ1-2
AISGLREDYGYT
>TRBV5-1|TRBD1|TRBJ2-1
ASSLGHGQGAYNEQF
>TRBV5-1|NA|TRBJ1-1
ASSLHRDGTEAF
>TRBV20-1|NA|TRBJ2-3
SARVGLSDTQY
>TRBV4-1|NA|TRBJ2-1
ASSPTLLGGSSYNEQF
>TRBV5-1|NA|TRBJ1-2
ASSLDSYGYT
>TRBV20-1|NA|TRBJ1-5
SARVQGREDQPQH
>TRBV5-1|NA|TRBJ2-3
ASSLLSGGTDTQY
>TRBV20-1|NA|TRBJ1-2
SARRGLNYGYT
>TRBV29-1|NA|TRBJ2-3
SVEGQGTDTQY
>TRBV5-1|TRBD1|TRBJ1-5
ASSFQGEPNQPQH
>TRBV28|NA|TRBJ2-5
ASVGGGGSDTQY
>TRBV20-1|TRBD2|TRBJ2-1
SALGGGARNEQF
>TRBV6-4|TRBD1|TRBJ2-2
ASSWTGFTGELF
>TRBV14|NA|TRBJ2-5
ASSRQVGTQY
>TRBV6-5|NA|TRBJ1-4
ASSSRRSKITTNEKLF
>TRBV10-3|TRBD1|TRBJ2-3
AARDRGTDTQY
>TRBV30|NA|TRBJ2-3
AWSVQGGDTQY
>TRBV11-1|NA|TRBJ1-6
ASQVVNSPLH
>TRBV7-2|NA|TRBJ1-2
ASSFRLGQTNYGYT
>TRBV5-1|TRBD1|TRBJ2-4
ASSLPGQGLAKNIQY
>TRBV5-1|NA|TRBJ2-3
ASSLAGVVTDTQY
>TRBV29-1|NA|TRBJ2-1
SVVEVSGNEQF
>TRBV29-1|NA|TRBJ2-7
SVGGIVLDEQY
>TRBV20-1|TRBD2|TRBJ2-7
SAILAGGSGEQY